These T cell receptor beta chains were read from a single sample in a study of T cell responses to AZD1222 COVID-19 vaccine. Clones were sequenced by immunoSEQ multiplex PCR, and TCRdb holds only the in-frame ones, with some missing. The sample has about 200,000 clones, around nine tenths seen once; the top ten hold about 3.5%. The input for sequencing was peripheral blood, taken 28 days after the second dose of the MenACWY control vaccine. Every receptor here comes from an adult who received the MenACWY meningococcal vaccine as a control. Each CDR3 is given with its conserved first and last residue. The D gene is left open where the match is weak. Size values are once, few and many counts, or a class for expanded clones, and some rows have none.

>.|TRBV7-3|TRBD2|TRBJ2-1
CASSLRLAGKNEQFF
TGTGCCAGCAGCTTACGACTAGCGGGGAAAAATGAGCAGTTCTTC
>.|TRBV9|.|TRBJ2-3
CASSVEGAGTDTQYF
TGTGCCAGCAGCGTAGAGGGAGCGGGCACAGATACGCAGTATTTT
>.|TRBV28|.|TRBJ1-2
CGIGSSYGYTF
TGTGGGATAGGCTCCTCCTATGGCTACACCTTC
>once|TRBV30|.|TRBJ2-7
CAWRGPDSRSRFEQYF
TGTGCCTGGAGGGGGCCGGACAGCCGGTCGAGATTCGAGCAGTACTTC
>.|TRBV9|.|TRBJ2-3
CASSPHLEGGTQYF
TGTGCCAGCAGCCCCCACTTGGAGGGAGGTACGCAGTATTTT
>.|TRBV6-5|.|TRBJ1-1
CASSYGTEAFF
TGTGCCAGCAGTTACGGCACTGAAGCTTTCTTT
>.|TRBV20-1|.|TRBJ2-6
CSASGPGPSGANVLTF
TGCAGTGCTAGTGGTCCAGGGCCCTCTGGGGCCAACGTCCTGACTTTC
>.|TRBV27|.|TRBJ1-2
CASSLRQTNYGYTF
TGTGCCAGCAGTTTACGCCAGACTAACTATGGCTACACCTTC
>once|TRBV24-1|TRBD2|TRBJ2-1
CATSDSPGSGRWDNEQFF
TGTGCCACCAGTGATTCCCCGGGTAGCGGGAGATGGGACAATGAGCAGTTCTTC
>.|TRBV14|TRBD2|TRBJ2-3
CASSQGTLLAGGPTDTQYF
TGTGCCAGCAGCCAAGGGACCTTACTAGCGGGAGGGCCCACAGATACGCAGTATTTT
>.|TRBV7-9|.|TRBJ1-1
CASSSGSWRDTEAFF
TGTGCCAGCAGCTCCGGTTCGTGGAGGGACACTGAAGCTTTCTTT
>.|TRBV25-1|.|TRBJ1-6
CASSTGAPSPLHF
TGTGCCAGCAGCACAGGAGCCCCTTCACCCCTCCACTTT
>.|TRBV11-2|TRBD1|TRBJ1-6
CASSLDLGQGRSSYNSPLHF
TGTGCCAGCAGCTTAGATCTGGGACAGGGCAGAAGCTCCTATAATTCACCCCTCCACTTT
>.|TRBV5-1|TRBD1|TRBJ1-2
CASTSEPGGIYGYTF
TGCGCCAGCACCAGCGAGCCAGGGGGCATCTATGGCTACACCTTC
>.|TRBV27|.|TRBJ1-5
CASSFRGNQPQHF
TGTGCCAGCAGTTTCCGGGGGAATCAGCCCCAGCATTTT
>.|TRBV7-3|TRBD2|TRBJ2-2
CASSFRERGTGELFF
TGTGCCAGCAGCTTCCGGGAGCGGGGCACCGGGGAGCTGTTTTTT
>.|TRBV7-9|.|TRBJ1-1
CASNTGTANTEAFF
TGTGCCAGCAACACCGGGACGGCGAACACTGAAGCTTTCTTT
>once|TRBV20-1|TRBD1|TRBJ2-5
CSASPDRVVWETQYF
TGCAGTGCTAGTCCCGACAGGGTCGTATGGGAGACCCAGTACTTC
>.|TRBV7-3|.|TRBJ2-7
CASSSTGGAGEQYF
TGTGCCAGCAGCTCTACAGGGGGGGCTGGCGAGCAGTACTTC
>.|TRBV11-2|TRBD1|TRBJ1-1
CASSLVQGATEAFF
TGTGCCAGCAGCTTAGTTCAGGGGGCCACTGAAGCTTTCTTT